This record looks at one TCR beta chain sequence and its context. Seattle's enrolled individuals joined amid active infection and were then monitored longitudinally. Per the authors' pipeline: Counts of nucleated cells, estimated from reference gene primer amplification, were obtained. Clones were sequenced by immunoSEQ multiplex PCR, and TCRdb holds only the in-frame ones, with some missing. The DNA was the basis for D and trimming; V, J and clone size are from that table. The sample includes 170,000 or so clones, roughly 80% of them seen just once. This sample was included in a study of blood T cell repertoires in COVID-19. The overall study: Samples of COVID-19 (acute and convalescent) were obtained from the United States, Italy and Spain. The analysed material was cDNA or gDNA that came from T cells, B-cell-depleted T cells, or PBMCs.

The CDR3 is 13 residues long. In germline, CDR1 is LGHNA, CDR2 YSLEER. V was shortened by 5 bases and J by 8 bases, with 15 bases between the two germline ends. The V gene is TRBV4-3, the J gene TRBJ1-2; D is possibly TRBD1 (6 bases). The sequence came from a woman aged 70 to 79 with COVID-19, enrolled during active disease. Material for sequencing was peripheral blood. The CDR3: CASSYQGSRGYTF. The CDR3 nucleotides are TGCGCCAGCAGCTACCAGGGGTCTAGGGGCTACACCTTC.